One and the same sample provided the 2 T cell receptor beta chains below, sequenced in a study of blood T cell repertoires in COVID-19. Measured with immunoSEQ multiplex PCR; TCRdb has only the in-frame clones, and not every one. The sample holds approximately 340,000 clones, around 82% seen once. The sequencing input was peripheral blood. Receptors were obtained from a man aged 25-45 years with active or convalescent COVID-19.

This chain connects TRBV9 to TRBJ1-1; no reliable D call. V was clipped by 4 bases and J by 3 bases, with 13 bases between them. CDR1 is SGDLS and CDR2 is YYNGEE in the germline V gene. This CDR3 region has 14 residues. The CDR3 nucleotides are TGTGCCAGCAGCCCCCGAAGTTCGGACACTGAAGCTTTCTTT. It translates to CASSPRSSDTEAFF.

The chain is built from TRBV4-1 and TRBJ2-1; the D gene is possibly TRBD2 (6 bases). Between the trimmed V and J ends, which lost 0 bases and 2 bases, there was a span of 14 bases. The germline V gene encodes CDR1 MGHRA and CDR2 YSYEKL. The CDR3 covers 17 residues. CDR3 sequence: CASSQDGVAAPYNEQFF. The CDR3 DNA reads as TGCGCCAGCAGCCAAGACGGTGTAGCGGCCCCCTACAATGAGCAGTTCTTC.